The subject of this entry is one T cell receptor (beta chain). This sample is part of a study of control samples from healthy donors and cancer patients. CDR1 SEHNR and CDR2 FQNEAQ come from the germline V gene (reference sequence). This CDR3 contains 12 residues. V dropped 4 bases and J dropped 9 bases, with 10 bases sitting between them. The method was immunoSEQ multiplex PCR; TCRdb's version includes in-frame clones alone and lacks a portion of them. In the table there are approximately 44,000 clones, 70% of which are singletons. Material: formalin-fixed, paraffin-embedded tissue. V gene TRBV7-9 combines with J gene TRBJ2-1; a possible D gene is TRBD2 (6 bases). This receptor was taken from a male donor with melanoma. The CDR3 sequence is CASSYGTPEQFF. Here the CDR3 DNA reads TGTGCCAGCAGCTACGGGACTCCTGAGCAGTTCTTC.